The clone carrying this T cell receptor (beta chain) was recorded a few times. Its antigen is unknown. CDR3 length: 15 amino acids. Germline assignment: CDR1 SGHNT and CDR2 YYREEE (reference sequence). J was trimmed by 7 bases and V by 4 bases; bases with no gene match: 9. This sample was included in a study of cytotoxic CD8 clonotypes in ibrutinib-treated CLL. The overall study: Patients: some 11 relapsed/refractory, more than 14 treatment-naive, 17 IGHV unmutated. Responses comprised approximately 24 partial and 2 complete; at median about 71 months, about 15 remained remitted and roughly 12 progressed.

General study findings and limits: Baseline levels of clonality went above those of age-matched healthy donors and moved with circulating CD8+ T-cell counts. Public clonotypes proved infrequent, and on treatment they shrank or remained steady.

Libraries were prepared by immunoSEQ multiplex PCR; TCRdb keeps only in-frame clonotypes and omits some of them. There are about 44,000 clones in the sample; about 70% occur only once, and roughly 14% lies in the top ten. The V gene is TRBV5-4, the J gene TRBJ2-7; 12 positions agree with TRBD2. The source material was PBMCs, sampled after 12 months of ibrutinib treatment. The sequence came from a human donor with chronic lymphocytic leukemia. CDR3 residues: CASSGWTSGISEQYF. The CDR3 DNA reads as TGTGCCAGCAGCGGGTGGACTAGCGGGATAAGTGAGCAGTACTTC.